This passage covers 30 T cell receptor beta chains from one sample sequenced in a study of preoperative IRX-2 immunotherapy in early breast cancer. Treatment meaning: preoperative locoregional IRX-2 cytokine immunotherapy. The repertoire was sequenced with immunoSEQ multiplex PCR; TCRdb's copy has only in-frame clones and lacks some. The sample contains approximately 12,000 clones, roughly 93% of which appear only once. The biological material was taken from a patient treated with IRX-2 immunotherapy. Every receptor here comes from a human donor with breast cancer.

This clone was counted once. The chain employs TRBV6-6 and TRBJ2-3; D gene unclear. The CDR3 consists of 13 residues. Germline lookup yields CDR1 MNHNY and CDR2 SVGAGI (reference sequence). V lost 2 bases and J 1 base, leaving 4 bases between the germline ends. The CDR3 protein is CASSYRGTDTQYF. In DNA, the CDR3 is TGTGCCAGCAGTTACAGGGGCACAGATACGCAGTATTTT.

The rearrangement links TRBV5-4 to TRBJ2-3, with unresolved D. Germline assignment: CDR1 SGHNT and CDR2 YYREEE (reference sequence). This CDR3 region has 13 residues. V was trimmed by 4 bases and J by 0 bases, leaving 6 bases between them. The CDR3 sequence: CASSLGSTDTQYF. The CDR3 DNA sequence: TGTGCCAGCAGCCTGGGAAGCACAGATACGCAGTATTTT.

The J gene is TRBJ1-1, the V gene TRBV18; D might be TRBD1 (5 bases). The CDR3 covers 16 residues. Per the germline V gene, CDR1 is KGHSH and CDR2 is LQKENI. Trimming cost V 4 bases and J 1 base, with 16 bases left between them. CDR3 bases: TGTGCCAGCTCACAGGGGACGAGAGGAAGGAACACTGAAGCTTTCTTT. Translated: CASSQGTRGRNTEAFF.

The gene calls are TRBV13 and TRBJ2-4; perhaps TRBD1 as D (5 bases). Per the germline V gene, CDR1 is PRHDT and CDR2 is FYEKMQ (reference sequence). The CDR3 consists of 16 residues. V was trimmed by 4 bases and J by 0 bases, leaving 13 bases between them. The CDR3 DNA sequence: TGTGCCAGCAGCTCCGCTGCAGGGCTAGCCAAAAACATTCAGTACTTC. Translation gives CASSSAAGLAKNIQYF. Full variable domain (rest looked up from reference TRBV13 and TRBJ2-4): AAGVIQSPRHLIKEKRETATLKCYPIPRHDTVYWYQQGPGQDPQFLISFYEKMQSDKGSIPDRFSAQQFSDYHSELNMSSLELGDSALYFCASSSAAGLAKNIQYFGAGTRLSVL.

The V call is TRBV6-1, the J call TRBJ1-2; 8 bases are a match to TRBD1. There are 13 residues in the CDR3. From germline, CDR1 is MNHNS and CDR2 SASEGT. With 7 bases clipped from V and 7 bases from J, the junction kept 8 bases outside the gene matches. CDR3 bases: TGTGCCAGCAACCTTCAGGGGGCTCGTGGCTACACCTTC. Amino acids: CASNLQGARGYTF.

The CDR3 sequence is CASSLSGAANEKLFF. In nucleotides, the CDR3 is TGCGCCAGCAGCTTGTCGGGGGCTGCTAATGAAAAACTGTTTTTT. The rearrangement joins TRBV5-1 to TRBJ1-4, with D perhaps TRBD1 (6 bases). The V end was cut by 1 base, the J end by 3 bases, with 10 bases between. The CDR3 has 15 residues. Per germline, CDR1 SGHRS and CDR2 YFSETQ.

The rearrangement links TRBV19 to TRBJ1-5, with D hard to call. This CDR3 contains 13 residues. CDR1 is LNHDA and CDR2 is SQIVND in the germline V gene (reference sequence). V lost 6 bases and J lost 1, with 7 bases in between. The CDR3 spells CASRGGSNQPQHF. The CDR3 bases are TGTGCCAGTAGGGGAGGGAGCAATCAGCCCCAGCATTTT. Based on the CDR3 plus reference TRBV19 and TRBJ1-5, the full variable domain is DGGITQSPKYLFRKEGQNVTLSCEQNLNHDAMYWYRQDPGQGLRLIYYSQIVNDFQKGDIAEGYSVSREKKESFPLTVTSAQKNPTAFYLCASRGGSNQPQHFGDGTRLSIL.

The chain carries TRBV11-1 and TRBJ2-1, with TRBD2 as a possible D gene (6 bases). V was pared by 1 base and J by 7 bases, with 20 bases between. Germline V lookup: CDR1 SGHAT, CDR2 FQDESV (reference sequence). The CDR3 covers 17 residues. Here the CDR3 reads CASSLVRGEPSRNEQFF. The CDR3 DNA reads as TGTGCCAGCAGCTTAGTACGCGGGGAGCCCTCTCGTAATGAGCAGTTCTTC. Combining the CDR3 with reference TRBV11-1 and TRBJ2-1 gives the whole variable domain EAEVAQSPRYKITEKSQAVAFWCDPISGHATLYWYRQILGQGPELLVQFQDESVVDDSQLPKDRFSAERLKGVDSTLKIQPAELGDSAMYLCASSLVRGEPSRNEQFFGPGTRLTVL.

The chain is built from TRBV7-9 and TRBJ1-2; 9 bases are shared with TRBD1. The length of the CDR3 is 14 residues. V lost 4 bases and J lost 6; bases outside the gene matches: 6. Germline loops: CDR1 SEHNR, CDR2 FQNEAQ (reference sequence). The CDR3 DNA follows: TGTGCCAGCAGCTACACCCGGACAGGGGATGGCTACACCTTC. Its translation: CASSYTRTGDGYTF. Drawing the rest from reference TRBV7-9 and TRBJ1-2, the complete variable domain is DTGVSQNPRHKITKRGQNVTFRCDPISEHNRLYWYRQTLGQGPEFLTYFQNEAQLEKSRLLSDRFSAERPKGSFSTLEIQRTEQGDSAMYLCASSYTRTGDGYTFGSGTRLTVV.

The rearrangement uses TRBV30 and TRBJ1-1; D call uncertain. CDR3 size: 13 residues. Germline V gene data show CDR1 as GTSNPN and CDR2 as SVGIG (reference sequence). The V end lost 0 bases, the J end lost 7 bases, and 12 bases lay between the germline ends. The chain's CDR3 is CAWSVHLGSEAFF. The DNA for the CDR3 is TGTGCCTGGAGTGTACATCTAGGCAGTGAAGCTTTCTTT.

The genes are TRBV13 and TRBJ2-5, with 10 positions matching TRBD2. The V gene end was trimmed by 1 base and the J gene end by 3 bases; junction bases not matched to a gene: 2. Per germline, CDR1 PRHDT and CDR2 FYEKMQ (reference sequence). There are 15 residues in the CDR3. CDR3 DNA sequence: TGTGCCAGCAGCTTAGTCCTAGCGGGGGAAGAGACCCAGTACTTC. Its translation is CASSLVLAGEETQYF.

This chain links TRBV19 with TRBJ1-5; D is perhaps TRBD1 (5 bases). With 6 bases removed from V and 3 bases from J, the gap between germline ends came to 12 bases. CDR1 and CDR2 (germline): LNHDA, SQIVND (reference sequence). The CDR3 runs to 14 residues. DNA for the CDR3: TGTGCCAGTAGCATCCCCGGGACCAATCAGCCCCAGCATTTT. Translation gives CASSIPGTNQPQHF.

This clone was seen once. The rearrangement uses TRBV5-8 and TRBJ1-2, with 11 bases that match TRBD1. J gave up 5 bases and V 4 bases, and 1 base lay outside the gene matches. Looked up from germline, CDR1 is SGHTS and CDR2 is YDEGEE. The CDR3 runs 13 residues. This CDR3 reads CASSGDRGYGYTF. Written as DNA, the CDR3 is TGTGCCAGCAGCGGGGACAGGGGGTATGGCTACACCTTC.

The chain recombines TRBV5-1 with TRBJ2-7, with 11 bases aligning to TRBD1. The V gene's germline CDR1 is SGHRS and CDR2 YFSETQ. This CDR3 region has 15 residues. V trimming: 7 bases; J trimming: 10 bases; junction bases outside the gene matches: 16. The CDR3: CASALGSGQGEEQYV. In DNA form, the CDR3 reads TGCGCCAGCGCTTTGGGGTCGGGACAGGGGGAAGAACAGTACGTC.

The V gene is TRBV7-8, the J gene TRBJ2-7; D remains unclear. The V end lost 5 bases, the J end lost 4 bases, and 6 bases lay between the germline ends. The CDR3 contains 11 residues. Germline V gives CDR1 SGHVS, CDR2 FQNEAQ. The chain's CDR3 is CASSLRYEQYF. Here the CDR3 DNA reads TGTGCCAGCAGCCTCAGGTACGAGCAGTACTTC.

This clone was counted a single time. The chain employs TRBV5-5 and TRBJ2-3; D tentatively reads TRBD1 or TRBD2 (6 bases each). From germline, CDR1 is SGHKS and CDR2 YYEKEE (reference sequence). This CDR3 spans 16 amino acids. V was shortened by 4 bases and J by 1 base, with 16 bases between the two germline ends. CDR3 residues: CASSRFSGAGTDTQYF. CDR3 DNA sequence: TGTGCCAGCAGCCGTTTCTCGGGGGCAGGCACAGATACGCAGTATTTT.

This sequence joins TRBV9 and TRBJ2-5; TRBD2 aligns across 14 bases. Trimming at V came to 0 bases and at J to 2 bases, leaving 6 bases not matched to a gene. Looked up from germline, CDR1 is SGDLS and CDR2 is YYNGEE. CDR3 length equals 18 residues. CDR3 nucleotides: TGTGCCAGCAGCGTAGGGGGGACTAGCGGGGGAGCGCAAGAGACCCAGTACTTC. This translates into CASSVGGTSGGAQETQYF. Complete variable domain (other parts from reference TRBV9 and TRBJ2-5): DSGVTQTPKHLITATGQRVTLRCSPRSGDLSVYWYQQSLDQGLQFLIQYYNGEERAKGNILERFSAQQFPDLHSELNLSSLELGDSALYFCASSVGGTSGGAQETQYFGPGTRLLVL.

On this clone: Relative to the germline gene, one junction end is altered; a read error may explain this. The J gene is TRBJ2-5, the V gene TRBV7-3; TRBD2 might be the D (5 bases). The germline gives CDR1 SGHTA, CDR2 FQGTGA. This CDR3 comprises 15 residues. The CDR3 reads CASSPEASPRETQYF. CDR3 nucleotides: TGCGCCAGCAGCCCAGAAGCTAGCCCCCGGGAGACCCAGTACTTC.

The chain couples TRBV29-1 to TRBJ1-1; maybe TRBD1 (6 bases). Trimming stripped 7 bases from V and 1 base from J, with 10 bases between. The V gene's germline CDR1 is SQVTM and CDR2 ANQGSEA. The CDR3 sequence is 12 residues long. The CDR3 nucleotides read TGCAGCGCCACACAGGGGAACACTGAAGCTTTCTTT. Its protein product is CSATQGNTEAFF.

J is TRBJ1-1 and V is TRBV27; no reliable D call. There are 16 residues in the CDR3. Trimming shortened V by 3 bases and J by 2 bases, and 16 bases separated the two germline ends. In germline, CDR1 is MNHEY, CDR2 SMNVEV (reference sequence). The CDR3 region has the DNA TGTGCCAGCAGTTTTGACATCAGTTCCCGAAACACTGAAGCTTTCTTT. Translated, it gives CASSFDISSRNTEAFF.

The rearrangement uses TRBV5-3 and TRBJ2-6, with 7 bases lining up with TRBD1. TRBV5-3 is annotated as an ORF whose role is uncertain. The CDR3 totals 21 residues. V was pared by 4 bases and J by 0 bases, with 19 bases of the junction left unmatched. The CDR3 nucleotides are TGTGCCAGAAGCGAGGGACAGCTAGGGAGCCCCCGACTCTCTGGGGCCAACGTCCTGACTTTC. Its translation is CARSEGQLGSPRLSGANVLTF.

V and J are TRBV6-5 and TRBJ1-2, with D uncertain. The V and J ends lost 4 bases and 1 base respectively, with 13 bases between them. The CDR3 is 15 amino acids. Germline V CDR1 and CDR2: MNHEY, SVGAGI. The CDR3 reads CASSWSLAFNYGYTF. DNA for the CDR3: TGTGCCAGCAGTTGGTCCCTCGCCTTTAACTATGGCTACACCTTC.

The chain combines TRBV21-1 with TRBJ1-1. TRBV21-1 is deemed a pseudogene. The CDR3 extends over 16 amino acids. CDR3 DNA: TGTGCCAGCAGCATGAGGGGGGGCTCGGAGTCCGCTGAAGCTTTCTTT. This encodes CASSMRGGSESAEAFF.

This chain uses TRBV5-4 with TRBJ2-5; 10 nucleotides agree with TRBD2. J was trimmed by 7 bases and V by 4 bases; bases with no gene match: 13. The CDR3 spans 16 residues. Germline CDR1 is SGHNT and CDR2 is YYREEE (reference sequence). CDR3 region: CASSPPGLAADLTQYF. The CDR3 nucleotides are TGTGCCAGCAGCCCACCAGGACTAGCGGCGGATTTGACCCAGTACTTC.

The chain has TRBV19 and TRBJ2-5; D unresolved. Per germline, CDR1 LNHDA and CDR2 SQIVND (reference sequence). There are 15 residues in the CDR3. Trimming cost V 3 bases and J 5 bases, with 16 bases left between them. Written as DNA, the CDR3 is TGTGCCAGTAGTATGGATTCGACCTTCGGGGAGACCCAGTACTTC. As protein: CASSMDSTFGETQYF. The variable domain in full, with the rest retrieved from reference TRBV19 and TRBJ2-5, is DGGITQSPKYLFRKEGQNVTLSCEQNLNHDAMYWYRQDPGQGLRLIYYSQIVNDFQKGDIAEGYSVSREKKESFPLTVTSAQKNPTAFYLCASSMDSTFGETQYFGPGTRLLVL.

The V gene is TRBV7-9, the J gene TRBJ1-2; possibly TRBD1 for D (6 bases). CDR1 and CDR2 (germline): SEHNR, FQNEAQ (reference sequence). The CDR3 loop spans 16 amino acids. V lost 5 bases, J lost 8 bases, and 24 bases lay in between. The CDR3 DNA sequence: TGTGCCAGCAGCCCCACCACGGGGGCTCTTTCGTGGGGCTACACCTTC. This codes for CASSPTTGALSWGYTF.

In DNA form, the CDR3 reads TGTGCCAGCAGTGATGTGTACGAGCAGTACTTC. This encodes CASSDVYEQYF. The chain has TRBV25-1 and TRBJ2-7; D is ambiguous. The ends were cut back, 3 bases at V and 4 bases at J, with 4 bases in the middle. The germline gives CDR1 MGHDK, CDR2 SYGVNS. The CDR3 loop spans 11 amino acids.

The V call is TRBV6-6, the J call TRBJ2-1, with unresolved D. V was cut by 3 bases and J by 9 bases, with 6 bases left in between. The CDR3 runs 11 residues. Germline V gene sequence: CDR1 MNHNY, CDR2 SVGAGI (reference sequence). CDR3 nucleotide sequence: TGTGCCAGCAGTTATCGACTTGAGCAGTTCTTC. As protein: CASSYRLEQFF.

The J gene is TRBJ1-2, the V gene TRBV7-2; D perhaps matches TRBD1 (6 bases). CDR1 is SGHTA, CDR2 FQGNSA, per germline. The CDR3 runs 14 residues. Trimming took off 5 bases at V and 2 bases at J, with 12 bases between the two ends. In DNA form, the CDR3 reads TGTGCCAGCAGCCTTCTACAGGGAAACTATGGCTACACCTTC. Translating it yields CASSLLQGNYGYTF. Complete variable domain (other parts from reference TRBV7-2 and TRBJ1-2): GAGVSQSPSNKVTEKGKDVELRCDPISGHTALYWYRQSLGQGLEFLIYFQGNSAPDKSGLPSDRFSAERTGGSVSTLTIQRTQQEDSAVYLCASSLLQGNYGYTFGSGTRLTVV.

As DNA, the CDR3 is TGTGCCAGCAGCCTCCGGGACAGTGCCTACGAGCAGTACTTC. This translates into CASSLRDSAYEQYF. The chain recombines TRBV21-1 with TRBJ2-7; the table calls TRBD1, which could not be checked here. TRBV21-1 is described as a pseudogene. This CDR3 comprises 14 residues.